This T cell receptor (beta chain) was sequenced during a study of cytomegalovirus exposure and HLA in healthy donors. Study observations and caveats: From TCR beta sequences, most subjects' HLA-A and HLA-B alleles were reportedly predicted accurately.

With respect to this clone: Its cognate antigen is unknown.

V was clipped by 9 bases and J by 10 bases; unmatched bases: 6. The CDR3 is 13 residues long. Germline assignment: CDR1 MRHNA and CDR2 SNTAGT. The PCR made use of 60 Vbeta and 13 Jbeta primers. The protocol was immunoSEQ multiplex PCR, while the TCRdb copy is restricted to in-frame clones and leaves out a portion. The repertoire table contains approximately 38,000 clones. V and J are TRBV6-4 and TRBJ1-6; 10 nucleotides agree with TRBD1. The sample was PBMCs. This sequence was found in a man between 40 and 49 years old in good health and CMV-seropositive. CDR3 in DNA: TGTGCCAGTGGGACAGGGGAAGGGTCACCCCTCCACTTT. Translation gives CASGTGEGSPLHF.